The source of this T cell receptor (beta chain) is a study of T cell repertoires in cytomegalovirus infection. With 7 bases removed from V and 3 bases from J, the gap between germline ends came to 13 bases. The germline V gene has CDR1 MNHNS and CDR2 SASEGT. This CDR3 has 14 residues. This clonotype was seen only a few times. Antigen specificity is unknown. One entry per CDR3 protein results from TCRdb running MiXCR on the reads. Among 400,000 or so distinct CDR3 sequences, approximately 31% were seen once, and the ten largest hold about 13%. Study observations and caveats: Clonotypes of TCR beta that were HLA-C-restricted and CMV-specific dominated the ex vivo response.

Sequences were obtained from PBMCs. The rearrangement joins TRBV6-1 to TRBJ1-5; no definite D call. The source is a human donor in good health (CMV status not recorded). Some clones in this sample may be carry-over from other donors' samples. CDR3 nucleotides: TGTGCCAGCACACCCGGGTGGTCCAATCAGCCCCAGCATTTT. Translation gives CASTPGWSNQPQHF.